The clone carrying this T cell receptor (beta chain) appeared many times. These data originate in a study of T cells in Graves' hyperthyroidism and ophthalmopathy. There were TCR beta CDR3 regions amplified from RNA transcripts. During a first-round RT-PCR of the TCR CDR3, the HTBI primer set was used. TCRdb re-called the multiplex PCR reads through MiXCR, storing one row per CDR3 protein. Altogether roughly 380,000 distinct CDR3 sequences are present, less than 15% being singletons, with the ten largest covering more than 20%. This clonotype was obtained from a man aged 25 to 40 with Graves' hyperthyroidism that later progressed to Graves' ophthalmopathy. Sequences were obtained from blood.

The DNA of the CDR3 is TGTGCCAGCAGCGAACACAGGGGGGTAAGAACTGGGGCCAACGTCCTGACTTTC. Protein: CASSEHRGVRTGANVLTF. The chain couples TRBV12-3 or TRBV12-4 to TRBJ2-6, with 8 nucleotides matching TRBD1. This CDR3 is built from 18 residues. V lost 6 bases, J lost 2 bases, and 12 bases stayed unmatched.